This paragraph reports one TCR beta chain. Its antigen remains unidentified. TCR beta CDR3 region amplification was performed from RNA transcripts. The HTBI primer set served for first-round RT-PCR of the TCR CDR3. One entry per CDR3 protein results from TCRdb running MiXCR on the multiplex PCR reads. The sample carries 450,000 to 500,000 distinct CDR3 sequences, about 20% recorded once. The data stem from a study of T cells in Graves' hyperthyroidism and ophthalmopathy. Looking at the study overall: Before treatment of any kind, peripheral blood was taken at initial diagnosis.

Study outcomes and limitations: In the analysis, a 13 V-J model separated ophthalmopathy from stable hyperthyroidism.

Patients with uncontrolled infections, other autoimmune diseases, pregnancy or lactation were excluded. Thyroid ultrasound and orbital computed tomography, with clinical symptoms and serum thyroxine and TRAb, informed diagnoses. CDR1 and CDR2 (germline): LNHDA, SQIVND (reference sequence). This CDR3 comprises 14 residues. The V and J ends lost 10 bases and 2 bases, in that order; junction bases with no gene match: 9. The sequenced sample consisted of blood. The sequence derives from a woman aged 70-85 years with Graves' ophthalmopathy. The V gene is TRBV19, the J gene TRBJ1-1; 8 bases match TRBD1. The CDR3 nucleotides are TGTGCCATGAGGCAGGGGGCGTCTAACACTGAAGCTTTCTTT. Translated, it gives CAMRQGASNTEAFF. Full variable domain (missing parts from reference TRBV19 and TRBJ1-1): DGGITQSPKYLFRKEGQNVTLSCEQNLNHDAMYWYRQDPGQGLRLIYYSQIVNDFQKGDIAEGYSVSREKKESFPLTVTSAQKNPTAFYLCAMRQGASNTEAFFGQGTRLTVV.